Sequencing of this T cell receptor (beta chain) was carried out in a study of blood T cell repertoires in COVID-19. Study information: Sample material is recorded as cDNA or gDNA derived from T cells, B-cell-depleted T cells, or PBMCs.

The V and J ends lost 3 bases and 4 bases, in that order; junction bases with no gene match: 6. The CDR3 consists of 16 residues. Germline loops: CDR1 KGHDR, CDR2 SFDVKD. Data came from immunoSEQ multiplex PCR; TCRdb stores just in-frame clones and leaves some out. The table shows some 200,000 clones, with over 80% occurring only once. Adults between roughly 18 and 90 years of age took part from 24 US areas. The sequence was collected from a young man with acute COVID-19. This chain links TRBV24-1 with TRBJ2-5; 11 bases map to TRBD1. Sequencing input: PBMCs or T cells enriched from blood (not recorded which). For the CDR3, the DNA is TGTGCCACCAGTGATATGGGACAGGGGGTCAGAGAGACCCAGTACTTC. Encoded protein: CATSDMGQGVRETQYF.